Each of the 17 T cell receptor beta chains below was sequenced from the same sample in a study of beta chain features in type 1 diabetes. The study's findings and limits: Among patients with Type 1 diabetes, TCRB CDR3s were moderately but significantly shorter in every one of the four CD4+ subsets.

No cognate antigen is known for these TCRs. Since all of the isolated RNA was reverse transcribed, expressed TCRB transcripts were what got sequenced. The assay was immunoSEQ multiplex PCR, and TCRdb's table has in-frame clones only and misses some. The sample holds some 350,000 clones, 13% seen once. The source material was naive CD4+ T cells from blood. These receptors all come from a woman aged 18-35 years with type 1 diabetes.

This rearrangement joins TRBV30 to TRBJ2-6; 8 nucleotides align to TRBD1. The V gene's germline CDR1 is GTSNPN and CDR2 SVGIG (reference sequence). The CDR3 is made up of 19 amino acids. After removal of 4 bases from V and 0 bases from J, the junction contained 14 bases not matched to a gene. Here the CDR3 reads CAWTPGSGGHSSGANVLTF. The DNA of the CDR3 is TGTGCCTGGACCCCTGGGTCAGGGGGCCATAGCTCTGGGGCCAACGTCCTGACTTTC.

J is TRBJ2-4 and V is TRBV28; the match to TRBD2 covers 10 bases. Germline assignment: CDR1 MDHEN and CDR2 SYDVKM. This CDR3 is built from 17 residues. Unmatched junction bases numbered 8, after V lost 6 bases and J lost 0 bases. CDR3 protein: CASSLATSGVAKNIQYF. The CDR3 region has the DNA TGTGCCAGCAGCCTAGCAACTAGCGGGGTAGCCAAAAACATTCAGTACTTC.

This clone was found a few times. This chain joins TRBV7-9 and TRBJ2-1; possibly TRBD1 for D (5 bases). The CDR3 runs to 17 residues. Germline V gene lookup returns CDR1 SEHNR and CDR2 FQNEAQ (reference sequence). Between the trimmed V and J ends, which lost 5 bases and 4 bases, there was a span of 21 bases. The CDR3: CASSPNLDSPKYNEQFF. CDR3 DNA sequence: TGTGCCAGCAGCCCTAACCTCGACAGCCCTAAATACAATGAGCAGTTCTTC.

This rearrangement joins TRBV9 to TRBJ1-2; a possible D gene is TRBD1 (6 bases). V shed 4 bases and J shed 5 bases, with 15 bases lying between them. CDR3 length: 14 amino acids. The germline V gene encodes CDR1 SGDLS and CDR2 YYNGEE. The CDR3 spells CASSQQQGGYGYTF. CDR3 coding DNA: TGTGCCAGCAGCCAACAACAGGGCGGGTATGGCTACACCTTC. The whole variable domain, filled in from reference TRBV9 and TRBJ1-2, reads DSGVTQTPKHLITATGQRVTLRCSPRSGDLSVYWYQQSLDQGLQFLIQYYNGEERAKGNILERFSAQQFPDLHSELNLSSLELGDSALYFCASSQQQGGYGYTFGSGTRLTVV.

This clone was seen more than once but under ten times. The CDR3 loop is CASSLRGGGSSYEQYF. The CDR3, as DNA: TGTGCCAGCAGCTTAAGAGGCGGCGGGAGCTCCTACGAGCAGTACTTC. This chain links TRBV7-3 with TRBJ2-7; 7 bases map to TRBD2. V gave up 1 base and J gave up 0 bases; unmatched junction bases: 6. The CDR3 extends over 16 amino acids. Germline CDR1 reads SGHTA; CDR2 reads FQGTGA.

The rearrangement uses TRBV6-6 and TRBJ2-7; 11 bases are a match to TRBD2. The CDR3 loop spans 15 amino acids. V was pared by 4 bases and J by 7 bases, with 9 bases of the junction left unmatched. Germline CDR1 is MNHNY and CDR2 is SVGAGI (reference sequence). The CDR3 nucleotides read TGTGCCAGCAGTTCCTTAGCGGGAGGGAGAGGTGAGCAGTACGTC. It specifies CASSSLAGGRGEQYV.

The rearrangement joins TRBV18 to TRBJ1-1, with 8 bases identical to TRBD1. V lost 5 bases, J lost 0 bases, and 5 bases stayed unmatched. Germline assignment: CDR1 KGHSH and CDR2 LQKENI. CDR3 length: 15 residues. The CDR3 nucleotides read TGTGCCAGCTCATCGGGACAGGCCTTGAACACTGAAGCTTTCTTT. Residues: CASSSGQALNTEAFF.

V gene TRBV27 combines with J gene TRBJ2-7; 8 positions match TRBD2. CDR3 size: 15 residues. After removal of 6 bases from V and 2 bases from J, the junction contained 9 bases not matched to a gene. Germline CDR1 reads MNHEY; CDR2 reads SMNVEV (reference sequence). The CDR3 region has the DNA TGTGCCAGCAGAGGCGGGACTAGTTGGGCCTACGAGCAGTACGTC. Translation: CASRGGTSWAYEQYV.

The chain has TRBV9 and TRBJ1-1; D gene uncertain. Deletions cut 4 bases from V and 2 bases from J, with 12 bases between. The CDR3 length is 14 residues. CDR1 is SGDLS and CDR2 is YYNGEE in the germline V gene. CDR3 coding DNA: TGTGCCAGCAGCCCCCGAGTGGTAAACACTGAAGCTTTCTTT. Translating gives CASSPRVVNTEAFF. Full variable domain (outside the CDR3, taken from reference TRBV9 and TRBJ1-1): DSGVTQTPKHLITATGQRVTLRCSPRSGDLSVYWYQQSLDQGLQFLIQYYNGEERAKGNILERFSAQQFPDLHSELNLSSLELGDSALYFCASSPRVVNTEAFFGQGTRLTVV.

V and J are TRBV11-3 and TRBJ2-1; 9 bases map to TRBD2. In germline, CDR1 is SGHNT, CDR2 YENEEA. CDR3 length: 14 residues. J lost 6 bases, V lost 0 bases, and 0 bases had no gene match. CDR3 in amino acids: CASSLETSGNEQFF. Written as DNA, the CDR3 is TGTGCCAGCAGCTTAGAGACTAGCGGCAATGAGCAGTTCTTC.

The rearrangement joins TRBV4-1 to TRBJ1-5; D is ambiguous. V lost 0 bases and J 6 bases, leaving 18 bases between the germline ends. There are 17 residues in the CDR3. Per the germline V gene, CDR1 is MGHRA and CDR2 is YSYEKL. The CDR3 DNA is TGCGCCAGCAGCCAAGATCCCCCACTCCGGGGAGGTCAGCCCCAGCATTTT. Residues: CASSQDPPLRGGQPQHF.

This clone was picked up a small number of times. This sequence joins TRBV19 and TRBJ2-2; 9 nucleotides align to TRBD1. The CDR3 contains 16 residues. Trimming cost V 4 bases and J 2 bases; bases outside gene matches: 5. Germline lookup yields CDR1 LNHDA and CDR2 SQIVND (reference sequence). CDR3 loop: CASSRGQGINTGELFF. The CDR3 DNA reads TGTGCCAGTAGTAGGGGACAGGGCATTAACACCGGGGAGCTGTTTTTT.

The J gene is TRBJ1-1, the V gene TRBV29-1; 7 bases match TRBD1. V lost 7 bases, J lost 1 base, and 6 bases stayed unmatched. Germline CDR1 reads SQVTM; CDR2 reads ANQGSEA. This CDR3 spans 13 amino acids. CDR3 sequence: CSARTGSNTEAFF. The CDR3 bases are TGCAGCGCCAGGACAGGTTCGAACACTGAAGCTTTCTTT.

The chain links TRBV19 to TRBJ2-1, with 8 bases lining up with TRBD1. Trimming removed 3 bases from V and 7 bases from J; junction bases left unmatched: 11. The V gene's germline CDR1 is LNHDA and CDR2 SQIVND (reference sequence). The CDR3 totals 16 residues. The CDR3 reads CASSMPAGQGINEQFF. The CDR3 coding sequence is TGTGCCAGTAGTATGCCGGCCGGACAGGGCATAAATGAGCAGTTCTTC.

This sequence joins TRBV30 and TRBJ2-2; 9 bases are a match to TRBD1. The CDR3 runs 12 residues. Losses at the gene ends were 5 bases for V and 6 bases for J; bases not matched to a gene: 1. The germline CDR1 and CDR2 sequences are GTSNPN and SVGIG (reference sequence). The CDR3 DNA reads TGTGCCTGGGGACAGGGGTCCGGGGAGCTGTTTTTT. It encodes CAWGQGSGELFF.

Only a few counts were recorded for this clone. The chain is built from TRBV27 and TRBJ2-7, with D tentatively TRBD2 (5 bases). V lost 5 bases and J 0 bases, leaving 14 bases between the germline ends. The CDR3 has 15 amino acids. The germline V gene encodes CDR1 MNHEY and CDR2 SMNVEV (reference sequence). CDR3 protein: CASSLRTGSSYEQYF. The CDR3 DNA reads TGTGCCAGCAGTCTACGGACGGGGAGCTCCTACGAGCAGTACTTC.

This chain connects TRBV5-4 to TRBJ2-1, with 13 bases lining up with TRBD2. The germline CDR1 and CDR2 sequences are SGHNT and YYREEE (reference sequence). V gave up 4 bases and J gave up 2 bases; unmatched junction bases: 6. The CDR3 spans 17 residues. The CDR3 sequence is CASSKGLAGTTYNEQFF. The CDR3 region has the DNA TGTGCCAGCAGCAAGGGACTAGCGGGGACAACCTACAATGAGCAGTTCTTC. The whole variable domain, filled in from reference TRBV5-4 and TRBJ2-1, reads ETGVTQSPTHLIKTRGQQVTLRCSSQSGHNTVSWYQQALGQGPQFIFQYYREEENGRGNFPPRFSGLQFPNYSSELNVNALELDDSALYLCASSKGLAGTTYNEQFFGPGTRLTVL.